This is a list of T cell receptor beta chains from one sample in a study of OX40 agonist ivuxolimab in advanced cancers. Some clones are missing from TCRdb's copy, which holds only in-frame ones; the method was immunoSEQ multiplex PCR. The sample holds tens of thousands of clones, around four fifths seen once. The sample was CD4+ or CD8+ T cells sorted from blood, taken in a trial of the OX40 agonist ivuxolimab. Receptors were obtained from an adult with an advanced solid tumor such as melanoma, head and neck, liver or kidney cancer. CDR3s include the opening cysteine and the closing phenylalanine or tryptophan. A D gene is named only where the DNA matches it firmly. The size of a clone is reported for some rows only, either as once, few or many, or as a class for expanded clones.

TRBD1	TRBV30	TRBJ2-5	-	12	CAWRTGGETQYF	TGTGCCTGGAGAACAGGGGGCGAGACCCAGTACTTC
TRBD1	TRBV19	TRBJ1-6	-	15	CASSIVAGGGSPLHF	TGTGCCAGTAGTATAGTAGCAGGGGGTGGTTCACCCCTCCACTTT
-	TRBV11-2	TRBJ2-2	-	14	CASSLGQVTGELFF	TGTGCCAGCAGCTTAGGGCAGGTCACCGGGGAGCTGTTTTTT
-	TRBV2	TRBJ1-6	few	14	CASSERLGNSPLHF	TGTGCCAGCAGTGAACGTTTGGGGAATTCACCCCTCCACTTT
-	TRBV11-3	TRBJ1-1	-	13	CASSFFRSTEAFF	TGTGCCAGCAGCTTTTTTAGGAGCACTGAAGCTTTCTTT
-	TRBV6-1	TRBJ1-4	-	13	CASSDGPAEKLFF	TGTGCCAGCAGTGACGGGCCGGCCGAAAAACTGTTTTTT
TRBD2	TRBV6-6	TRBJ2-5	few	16	CASSYPSGGDKRTQYF	TGTGCCAGCAGTTACCCTAGCGGGGGCGATAAGAGAACCCAGTACTTC
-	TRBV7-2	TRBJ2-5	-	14	CASSLTRDQETQYF	TGTGCCAGCAGCTTGACTAGAGACCAAGAGACCCAGTACTTC
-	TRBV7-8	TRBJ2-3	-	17	CASSPRALRGPTDTQYF	TGTGCCAGCAGCCCCCGGGCCCTCAGGGGACCCACAGATACGCAGTATTTT
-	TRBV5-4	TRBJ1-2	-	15	CASSSPQDGEYGYTF	TGTGCCAGCAGCTCACCACAGGACGGAGAATATGGCTACACCTTC
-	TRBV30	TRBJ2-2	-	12	CARDFYTGELFF	TGTGCAAGGGACTTCTACACCGGGGAGCTGTTTTTT
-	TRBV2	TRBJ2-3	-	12	CASRGRGDTQYF	TGTGCCAGCAGGGGACGAGGAGATACGCAGTATTTT
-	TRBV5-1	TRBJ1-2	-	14	CASSLSWQNYGYTF	TGCGCCAGCAGCTTGTCCTGGCAAAACTATGGCTACACCTTC
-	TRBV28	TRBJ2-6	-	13	CASRTPGANVLTF	TGTGCCAGCAGGACCCCTGGGGCCAACGTCCTGACTTTC
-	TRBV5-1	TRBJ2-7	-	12	CASSLSGDEQYF	TGCGCCAGCAGCTTGTCCGGGGACGAGCAGTACTTC
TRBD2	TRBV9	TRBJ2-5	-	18	CASSVTPTPTSGAETQYF	TGTGCCAGCAGCGTGACGCCAACGCCGACTAGCGGGGCCGAGACCCAGTACTTC
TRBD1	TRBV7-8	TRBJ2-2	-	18	CASRSTLRGQTNTGELFF	TGTGCCAGCAGATCCACTCTCAGGGGACAGACGAACACCGGGGAGCTGTTTTTT
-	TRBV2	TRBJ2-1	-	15	CASTVTRSSYNEQFF	TGTGCCAGCACTGTCACTCGCAGCTCCTACAATGAGCAGTTCTTC
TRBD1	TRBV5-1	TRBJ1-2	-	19	CASSRLPGATPGGMDGYTF	TGCGCCAGCAGTCGTCTCCCGGGAGCAACCCCAGGGGGGATGGATGGCTACACCTTC
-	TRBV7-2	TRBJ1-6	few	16	CASSVRGRPSFSPLHF	TGTGCCAGCAGTGTAAGGGGCCGGCCCTCTTTTTCACCCCTCCACTTT
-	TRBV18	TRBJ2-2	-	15	CASSPQGVGTGELFF	TGTGCCAGCTCACCACAGGGTGTGGGCACCGGGGAGCTGTTTTTT
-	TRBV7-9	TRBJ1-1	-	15	CASSLVGGGSTEAFF	TGTGCCAGCAGCTTAGTAGGAGGGGGGAGCACTGAAGCTTTCTTT
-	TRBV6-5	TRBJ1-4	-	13	CASRGRANEKLFF	TGTGCCAGCAGGGGACGGGCTAATGAAAAACTGTTTTTT
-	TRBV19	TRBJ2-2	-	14	CASSIESLTGELFF	TGTGCCAGTAGTATAGAGTCGCTCACCGGGGAGCTGTTTTTT
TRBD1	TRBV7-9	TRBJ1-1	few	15	CASSLGDRAYTEAFF	TGTGCCAGCAGCTTAGGGGACAGGGCCTACACTGAAGCTTTCTTT
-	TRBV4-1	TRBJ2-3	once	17	CASSQEGDRLGTDTQYF	TGCGCCAGCAGCCAAGAGGGAGACAGGTTAGGTACAGATACGCAGTATTTT
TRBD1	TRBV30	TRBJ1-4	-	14	CAWSEDRVIEKLFF	TGTGCCTGGAGTGAAGACAGGGTAATTGAAAAACTGTTTTTT